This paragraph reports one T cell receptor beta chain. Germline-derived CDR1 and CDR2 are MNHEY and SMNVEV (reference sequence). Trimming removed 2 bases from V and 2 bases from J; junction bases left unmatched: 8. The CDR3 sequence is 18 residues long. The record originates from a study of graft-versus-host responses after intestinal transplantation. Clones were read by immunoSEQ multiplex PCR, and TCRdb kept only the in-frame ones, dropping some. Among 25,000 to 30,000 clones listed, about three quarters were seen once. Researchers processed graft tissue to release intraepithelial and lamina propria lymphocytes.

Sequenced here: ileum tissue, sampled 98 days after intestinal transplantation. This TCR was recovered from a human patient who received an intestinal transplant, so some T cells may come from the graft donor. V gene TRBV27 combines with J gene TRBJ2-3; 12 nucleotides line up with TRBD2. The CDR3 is CASSLVPLAGGFTDTQYF. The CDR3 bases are TGTGCCAGCAGTTTAGTGCCTCTAGCGGGGGGGTTCACAGATACGCAGTATTTT.